These 8 T cell receptor beta chains were sequenced from one sample in a study of cytomegalovirus exposure and HLA in healthy donors. The PCR used 60 Vbeta and 13 Jbeta primers. This table comes from immunoSEQ multiplex PCR, and its TCRdb copy is limited to in-frame clones, with some not included. The data show around 78,000 clones, approximately 84% seen once. The sample was PBMCs. These TCRs come from a woman between 45 and 65 years old in good health and CMV-seronegative.

The J gene is TRBJ2-1, the V gene TRBV19; tentatively, D is TRBD1 (6 bases). The CDR3 length is 15 residues. V lost 1 base, J lost 3 bases, and 10 bases lay in between. Germline assignment: CDR1 LNHDA and CDR2 SQIVND (reference sequence). The CDR3 DNA reads as TGTGCCAGTAGTATAGGGTTAGGGGGCTACAATGAGCAGTTCTTC. As protein: CASSIGLGGYNEQFF. The full variable domain, its missing parts supplied by reference TRBV19 and TRBJ2-1, is DGGITQSPKYLFRKEGQNVTLSCEQNLNHDAMYWYRQDPGQGLRLIYYSQIVNDFQKGDIAEGYSVSREKKESFPLTVTSAQKNPTAFYLCASSIGLGGYNEQFFGPGTRLTVL.

The chain employs TRBV14 and TRBJ2-1; possible D gene TRBD2, 6 bases. Germline lookup yields CDR1 SGHDN and CDR2 FVKESK. V was trimmed by 4 bases and J by 0 bases, leaving 16 bases between them. The CDR3 extends over 17 amino acids. The CDR3, as DNA: TGTGCCAGCAGCCCGACAAGATTAGCGGACTCCTACAATGAGCAGTTCTTC. Residues: CASSPTRLADSYNEQFF.

The chain carries TRBV27 and TRBJ2-7; TRBD1 matches 8 bases. The CDR3 is 13 amino acids. Germline V gene lookup returns CDR1 MNHEY and CDR2 SMNVEV (reference sequence). With 6 bases clipped from V and 5 bases from J, the junction kept 6 bases outside the gene matches. CDR3 in amino acids: CASRDREYHEQYF. In DNA, the CDR3 is TGTGCCAGCAGGGACAGGGAGTACCACGAGCAGTACTTC.

The rearrangement links TRBV18 to TRBJ2-3, with TRBD2 identical over 7 bases. Germline trimming cut 4 bases from V and 2 bases from J; bases unmatched to any gene: 12. The CDR3 is 17 residues long. The germline V gene has CDR1 KGHSH and CDR2 LQKENI. CDR3 loop: CASSRDGLGAYTDTQYF. In nucleotides, the CDR3 is TGTGCCAGCTCACGAGATGGACTAGGGGCTTACACAGATACGCAGTATTTT.

V is TRBV5-4 and J is TRBJ2-7, with 8 positions matching TRBD2. Germline loops: CDR1 SGHNT, CDR2 YYREEE (reference sequence). This CDR3 comprises 15 residues. The J segment lost 0 bases and the V segment lost 0 bases, leaving 2 bases of the junction unmatched. CDR3 DNA sequence: TGTGCCAGCAGCTTGGGCGGGAGGACCTCCTACGAGCAGTACTTC. This encodes CASSLGGRTSYEQYF.

The chain combines TRBV7-9 with TRBJ2-1, with TRBD1 identical over 8 bases. After removal of 7 bases from V and 5 bases from J, the junction contained 10 bases not matched to a gene. From germline, CDR1 is SEHNR and CDR2 FQNEAQ (reference sequence). This CDR3 contains 15 residues. The CDR3 nucleotides read TGTGCCAGCAAACCCAGGGGGCTAATTCACAATGAGCAGTTCTTC. Translated, it gives CASKPRGLIHNEQFF.

This chain joins TRBV2 and TRBJ1-2; D call uncertain. The CDR3 totals 14 residues. V was trimmed by 1 base and J by 4 bases, leaving 10 bases between them. Germline V gives CDR1 SNHLY, CDR2 FYNNEI. CDR3 in amino acids: CASSEVTVSYGYTF. CDR3 nucleotide sequence: TGTGCCAGCAGTGAAGTAACGGTTTCCTATGGCTACACCTTC. Based on the CDR3 plus reference TRBV2 and TRBJ1-2, the full variable domain is EPEVTQTPSHQVTQMGQEVILRCVPISNHLYFYWYRQILGQKVEFLVSFYNNEISEKSEIFDDQFSVERPDGSNFTLKIRSTKLEDSAMYFCASSEVTVSYGYTFGSGTRLTVV.

The rearrangement uses TRBV15 and TRBJ1-2; 8 bases agree with TRBD1. This CDR3 is 16 amino acids long. J gave up 2 bases and V 5 bases, and 10 bases lay outside the gene matches. Looked up from germline, CDR1 is LNHNV and CDR2 is YYDKDF (reference sequence). This CDR3 is CATSARTGTFNYGYTF. In nucleotides, the CDR3 is TGTGCCACCAGCGCCAGGACAGGGACGTTCAACTATGGCTACACCTTC.